These 6 T cell receptor beta chains originate from one sample sequenced in a study of cytomegalovirus exposure and HLA in healthy donors. Libraries were prepared by immunoSEQ multiplex PCR; TCRdb keeps only in-frame clonotypes and omits some of them. Of around 220,000 clones in the sample, around 90% were seen once. Sequences were obtained from PBMCs. The receptors derive from a woman under 30 in good health and CMV-seronegative.

The V and J genes are TRBV5-1 and TRBJ2-5; 7 bases line up with TRBD1. Germline V gene lookup returns CDR1 SGHRS and CDR2 YFSETQ. The CDR3 is 14 amino acids. V shed 0 bases, J shed 7 bases, and the junction held 6 bases outside the gene matches. The CDR3 reads CASSLGGGDGTQYF. CDR3 in DNA: TGCGCCAGCAGCTTGGGAGGGGGCGATGGGACCCAGTACTTC.

V is TRBV4-2 and J is TRBJ2-1; a weak D match, TRBD1 (5 bases). CDR1 is LGHNA and CDR2 is YNFKEQ in the germline V gene. This CDR3 is 14 amino acids long. Trimming pared 1 base from V and 4 bases from J, leaving 8 bases between. CDR3 amino acids: CASSQGTGYNEQFF. CDR3 bases: TGTGCCAGCAGCCAAGGAACAGGTTACAATGAGCAGTTCTTC.

The chain links TRBV5-8 to TRBJ1-2; possible D gene TRBD1, 6 bases. Between the trimmed V and J ends, which lost 4 bases and 4 bases, there was a span of 23 bases. Germline assignment: CDR1 SGHTS and CDR2 YDEGEE. CDR3 length: 17 residues. CDR3 coding DNA: TGTGCCAGCAGCCCCGAGGGCGGGGGCAGACACCTCTATGGCTACACCTTC. Translating gives CASSPEGGGRHLYGYTF.

V gene TRBV27 combines with J gene TRBJ2-1; 12 positions match TRBD2. The CDR3 consists of 16 residues. Trimming at V came to 11 bases and at J to 0 bases, leaving 8 bases not matched to a gene. The germline CDR1 and CDR2 sequences are MNHEY and SMNVEV (reference sequence). The CDR3 is CAARPGLAGSYNEQFF. In nucleotides, the CDR3 is TGTGCCGCGCGCCCGGGACTAGCGGGCTCCTACAATGAGCAGTTCTTC.

V is TRBV5-1 and J is TRBJ1-4, with D hard to call. The CDR3 loop spans 14 amino acids. Trimming took 0 bases from V and 8 from J, leaving 11 bases between them. Germline V gene sequence: CDR1 SGHRS, CDR2 YFSETQ. The CDR3 sequence: CASSLGSAREKLFF. CDR3 bases: TGCGCCAGCAGCTTGGGGTCTGCGCGGGAAAAACTGTTTTTT.

In its sample, this clone was seen once. The rearrangement joins TRBV7-9 to TRBJ2-3; TRBD2 is a possible D gene (6 bases). Germline-derived CDR1 and CDR2 are SEHNR and FQNEAQ (reference sequence). This CDR3 contains 17 residues. Trimming took off 2 bases at V and 2 bases at J, with 17 bases between the two ends. CDR3 DNA: TGTGCCAGCAGCTTACCCCTACTAGCCGCAATCACAGATACGCAGTATTTT. Translated: CASSLPLLAAITDTQYF.